The 32 T cell receptor beta chains given below trace back to one sample, sequenced in a study of OX40 agonist ivuxolimab in advanced cancers. Repertoires were generated with immunoSEQ multiplex PCR, while TCRdb's copy carries only in-frame clones and drops some. The table records tens of thousands of clones, about nine tenths of them present only once. Source: CD4+ or CD8+ T cells sorted from blood, taken in a trial of the OX40 agonist ivuxolimab. These receptors came from an adult with an advanced solid tumor such as melanoma, head and neck, liver or kidney cancer.

The sample holds a few counts of this clone. The V call is TRBV5-4, the J call TRBJ1-1; 7 positions match TRBD1. V was clipped by 3 bases and J by 8 bases; unmatched bases: 19. Germline lookup yields CDR1 SGHNT and CDR2 YYREEE (reference sequence). CDR3 length equals 17 residues. CDR3 DNA: TGTGCCAGCAGCTGGGCGTTTCCCTCCGACAGGGTAAAGGAAGCTTTCTTT. Its translation is CASSWAFPSDRVKEAFF.

The chain combines TRBV2 with TRBJ2-2, with D possibly being TRBD2 (5 bases). CDR1 and CDR2 (germline): SNHLY, FYNNEI. V shed 4 bases and J shed 6 bases, with 9 bases lying between them. The length of the CDR3 is 13 residues. The CDR3 DNA reads TGTGCCAGCAGTGTTCCGGAGGCCGGGGAGCTGTTTTTT. Protein product: CASSVPEAGELFF.

V gene TRBV9 combines with J gene TRBJ2-5, with 8 nucleotides matching TRBD1. In germline, CDR1 is SGDLS, CDR2 YYNGEE. V lost 4 bases to trimming and J lost 2 bases; unmatched junction nucleotides: 7. This CDR3 comprises 15 residues. CDR3 nucleotides: TGTGCCAGCAGCCATCAGGGGGCAGCTCAAGAGACCCAGTACTTC. As protein: CASSHQGAAQETQYF.

This clone was detected a few times. The rearrangement links TRBV2 to TRBJ1-5; the D gene is possibly TRBD1 (6 bases). Germline lookup yields CDR1 SNHLY and CDR2 FYNNEI. CDR3 length: 14 amino acids. V was cut by 0 bases and J by 6 bases, with 9 bases left in between. CDR3 residues: CASSEASGAQPQHF. Here the CDR3 DNA reads TGTGCCAGCAGTGAAGCGTCGGGGGCTCAGCCCCAGCATTTT. The full variable domain, in which reference TRBV2 and TRBJ1-5 provide the parts outside the CDR3, is EPEVTQTPSHQVTQMGQEVILRCVPISNHLYFYWYRQILGQKVEFLVSFYNNEISEKSEIFDDQFSVERPDGSNFTLKIRSTKLEDSAMYFCASSEASGAQPQHFGDGTRLSIL.

V gene TRBV29-1 combines with J gene TRBJ2-3; the match to TRBD1 covers 7 bases. Germline CDR1 is SQVTM and CDR2 is ANQGSEA. J lost 3 bases, V lost 5 bases, and 8 bases had no gene match. CDR3 size: 14 residues. The CDR3 is CSVITGVLTDTQYF. DNA for the CDR3: TGCAGCGTTATCACAGGGGTTCTTACAGATACGCAGTATTTT.

This clone was found once. The rearrangement links TRBV2 to TRBJ2-1; 8 positions match TRBD1. Germline trimming cut 7 bases from V and 9 bases from J; bases unmatched to any gene: 11. Germline lookup yields CDR1 SNHLY and CDR2 FYNNEI. This CDR3 is built from 14 residues. The CDR3 spells CASKSTQGAIEQFF. The CDR3 DNA reads TGTGCCAGCAAATCCACCCAGGGGGCGATTGAGCAGTTCTTC.

In this sample, this clone turned up once. The chain carries TRBV5-4 and TRBJ2-3; possibly TRBD2 for D (6 bases). Germline V gene sequence: CDR1 SGHNT, CDR2 YYREEE (reference sequence). This CDR3 is 15 amino acids long. V gave up 2 bases and J gave up 6 bases, with 16 bases separating them. CDR3 loop: CASSLGLPSIDTQYF. CDR3 nucleotides: TGTGCCAGCAGCTTAGGACTACCTAGCATTGATACGCAGTATTTT.

The chain combines TRBV7-2 with TRBJ2-5; 10 bases fit TRBD2. The DNA end lines up better with TRBJ2-7; the J call may be wrong. The length of the CDR3 is 15 residues. Germline V lookup: CDR1 SGHTA, CDR2 FQGNSA. The CDR3 reads CASSPLAGVMYEQYF. CDR3 sequence (DNA): TGTGCCAGCAGCCCTCTAGCGGGAGTAATGTACGAGCAGTACTTC.

This chain uses TRBV19 with TRBJ1-2; a weak D match, TRBD1 (5 bases). Germline assignment: CDR1 LNHDA and CDR2 SQIVND (reference sequence). V dropped 6 bases and J dropped 3 bases, with 14 bases sitting between them. The CDR3 is 14 residues long. CDR3 amino acids: CASRARGVDYGYTF. Here the CDR3 DNA reads TGTGCCAGTAGAGCTCGGGGGGTGGACTATGGCTACACCTTC.

J is TRBJ2-1 and V is TRBV11-1; no clear D gene. CDR1 is SGHAT, CDR2 FQDESV, per germline (reference sequence). The CDR3 has 14 residues. With 6 bases removed from V and 5 bases from J, the gap between germline ends came to 14 bases. In nucleotides, the CDR3 is TGTGCCAGCAGTTCAGGCGGTCTGAACAATGAGCAGTTCTTC. The encoded protein is CASSSGGLNNEQFF.

The rearrangement links TRBV4-1 to TRBJ1-2; 12 bases map to TRBD1. The CDR3 has 16 amino acids. V lost 7 bases and J lost 4; bases outside the gene matches: 10. The germline V gene has CDR1 MGHRA and CDR2 YSYEKL. CDR3 in DNA: TGCGCCAGCACCGAGGGACAGGGGGCAGCAGGCTATGGCTACACCTTC. It translates to CASTEGQGAAGYGYTF.

The chain uses TRBV28 and TRBJ1-2, with D unresolved. Looked up from germline, CDR1 is MDHEN and CDR2 is SYDVKM. The V end was cut by 6 bases, the J end by 5 bases, with 7 bases between. The CDR3 covers 11 residues. Here the CDR3 reads CASSERYGYTF. As DNA, the CDR3 is TGTGCCAGCAGCGAGAGGTATGGCTACACCTTC.

The rearrangement links TRBV11-1 to TRBJ2-3, with D possibly matching TRBD2 (6 bases). This CDR3 comprises 14 residues. The V end lost 1 base, the J end lost 5 bases, and 10 bases lay between the germline ends. The germline gives CDR1 SGHAT, CDR2 FQDESV (reference sequence). CDR3 sequence reads: CASSLGGVRDTQYF. The DNA for the CDR3 is TGTGCCAGCAGCTTAGGCGGGGTTAGAGATACGCAGTATTTT.

This clone showed up just a few times. The chain joins TRBV30 to TRBJ2-7; D may be TRBD2 (6 bases). The V end was cut by 0 bases, the J end by 4 bases, with 10 bases between. Germline V gene lookup returns CDR1 GTSNPN and CDR2 SVGIG (reference sequence). CDR3 size: 13 residues. In nucleotides, the CDR3 is TGTGCCTGGAGTGTATCCGGGGGTTACGAGCAGTACTTC. Protein product: CAWSVSGGYEQYF.

This chain joins TRBV30 and TRBJ2-7; D possibly matches TRBD1 or TRBD2 (5 bases each). The CDR3 has 13 amino acids. Between the trimmed V and J ends, which lost 7 bases and 3 bases, there was a span of 16 bases. Germline assignment: CDR1 GTSNPN and CDR2 SVGIG (reference sequence). The DNA for the CDR3 is TGTGCCTTTAACCGGGACGGAGGCTACGAGCAGTACTTC. It translates to CAFNRDGGYEQYF.

The V and J genes are TRBV21-1 and TRBJ2-3; the tabulated D call, TRBD2, remains unverified against the DNA. TRBV21-1 has pseudogene status. This CDR3 is built from 14 residues. CDR3 amino acids: CATPKREGGNTQYF. CDR3 bases: TGTGCCACCCCAAAGCGGGAGGGTGGGAATACGCAGTATTTT.

CDR3 DNA: TGTGCCAGCAGCTCACAGGGCCTCCACGAGCAGTACTTC. This sequence encodes CASSSQGLHEQYF. This rearrangement joins TRBV5-6 to TRBJ2-7; TRBD1 might be the D (6 bases). The CDR3 runs to 13 residues. The germline gives CDR1 SGHDT, CDR2 YYEEEE. Trimming pared 3 bases from V and 5 bases from J, leaving 12 bases between.

This clone showed up many times. J is TRBJ1-3 and V is TRBV19; D gene unclear. The germline V and J ends were trimmed by 4 bases and 1 base, with 14 bases remaining between them. CDR3 size: 16 residues. Germline-derived CDR1 and CDR2 are LNHDA and SQIVND (reference sequence). The CDR3 loop reads CASSNPRRLSGNTIYF. The CDR3 nucleotides read TGTGCCAGTAGTAACCCCCGTAGACTTTCTGGAAACACCATATATTTT.

The gene calls are TRBV11-2 and TRBJ1-4, with D possibly TRBD1 on 5 matching bases. The CDR3 runs 15 residues. Trimming shortened V by 2 bases and J by 4 bases, and 11 bases separated the two germline ends. Looked up from germline, CDR1 is SGHAT and CDR2 is FQNNGV. DNA of the CDR3: TGTGCCAGCAGCTTATTGGGGGGAAGTAATGAAAAACTGTTTTTT. Its translation is CASSLLGGSNEKLFF.

The rearrangement uses TRBV7-8 and TRBJ2-6, with D unresolved. The CDR3 is 16 residues long. Germline V CDR1 and CDR2: SGHVS, FQNEAQ. Trimming removed 1 base at V and 0 bases at J, with 7 bases between. CDR3 in DNA: TGTGCCAGCAGCTTAGAGGGCGGCTCTGGGGCCAACGTCCTGACTTTC. Translation: CASSLEGGSGANVLTF.

The chain recombines TRBV18 with TRBJ1-1; tentative D call: TRBD1 (5 bases). CDR3 length: 14 residues. Per germline, CDR1 KGHSH and CDR2 LQKENI. The V end was cut by 3 bases, the J end by 1 base, with 9 bases between. The CDR3 DNA sequence: TGTGCCAGCTCACCCAGACAGCAGAACACTGAAGCTTTCTTT. This encodes CASSPRQQNTEAFF.

This chain joins TRBV5-4 and TRBJ2-1, with D maybe TRBD1 (7 bases). The V and J ends lost 6 bases and 2 bases respectively, with 18 bases between them. The CDR3 length is 16 residues. CDR1 is SGHNT and CDR2 is YYREEE in the germline V gene (reference sequence). The CDR3 spells CASISGGTDTYNEQFF. CDR3 bases: TGTGCCAGCATTTCTGGGGGGACAGACACCTACAATGAGCAGTTCTTC.

V gene TRBV25-1 combines with J gene TRBJ1-1; D gene ambiguous. V was pared by 5 bases and J by 5 bases, with 6 bases between. Germline V gives CDR1 MGHDK, CDR2 SYGVNS. The CDR3 has 11 residues. CDR3 region: CASSPGTEAFF. CDR3 DNA sequence: TGTGCCAGCAGTCCAGGAACTGAAGCTTTCTTT.

This chain uses TRBV25-1 with TRBJ2-1, with a weak D call TRBD2 (5 bases). This CDR3 comprises 14 residues. Germline CDR1 and CDR2: MGHDK and SYGVNS. Between the trimmed V and J ends, which lost 3 bases and 4 bases, there was a span of 10 bases. The CDR3 here is CASSEGAVYNEQFF. CDR3 nucleotides: TGTGCCAGCAGTGAGGGAGCCGTTTACAATGAGCAGTTCTTC.

This chain uses TRBV28 with TRBJ2-1; D possibly corresponds to TRBD2 (5 bases). The germline gives CDR1 MDHEN, CDR2 SYDVKM. This CDR3 is 16 amino acids long. Trimming left V 5 bases short and J 0 bases short, with 14 bases between. CDR3 DNA: TGTGCCAGCAGTCCCCCGACGGGAAGCTCCTACAATGAGCAGTTCTTC. This sequence encodes CASSPPTGSSYNEQFF. Variable domain in full (rest from reference TRBV28 and TRBJ2-1): DVKVTQSSRYLVKRTGEKVFLECVQDMDHENMFWYRQDPGLGLRLIYFSYDVKMKEKGDIPEGYSVSREKKERFSLILESASTNQTSMYLCASSPPTGSSYNEQFFGPGTRLTVL.

V is TRBV25-1 and J is TRBJ2-7; no clear D gene. The CDR3 has 12 residues. V dropped 2 bases and J dropped 6 bases, with 8 bases sitting between them. Germline CDR1 reads MGHDK; CDR2 reads SYGVNS. CDR3 nucleotides: TGTGCCAGCAGTGAACTTAAGGGCGAGCAGTACTTC. Translating gives CASSELKGEQYF.

V and J are TRBV7-6 and TRBJ1-5; possible D gene TRBD1, 5 bases. The CDR3 loop spans 14 amino acids. Deletions cut 11 bases from V and 3 bases from J, with 17 bases between. Germline V CDR1 and CDR2: SGHVS, FNYEAQ. In nucleotides, the CDR3 is TGTGCCGGGGGGGTTCCTCTAGCCAATCAGCCCCAGCATTTT. Translating gives CAGGVPLANQPQHF.

The chain links TRBV27 to TRBJ2-1; D unclear. The CDR3 consists of 14 residues. From germline, CDR1 is MNHEY and CDR2 SMNVEV (reference sequence). Deletions cut 5 bases from V and 6 bases from J, with 14 bases between. The CDR3 DNA is TGTGCCAGCAGTGGGTACAGTACTGTCAATGAGCAGTTCTTC. This sequence encodes CASSGYSTVNEQFF.

The rearrangement joins TRBV29-1 to TRBJ2-2, with D hard to call. The ends were cut back, 4 bases at V and 3 bases at J, with 18 bases in the middle. The CDR3 has 16 residues. CDR1 and CDR2 from the germline V gene are SQVTM and ANQGSEA. For the CDR3, the DNA is TGCAGCGTTGGCATAGTGGGCCACGAAGACACCGGGGAGCTGTTTTTT. As protein: CSVGIVGHEDTGELFF.

The chain couples TRBV19 to TRBJ2-7, with D perhaps matching TRBD1 or TRBD2 (6 bases each). The CDR3 sequence is 14 residues long. V shed 11 bases and J shed 1 base, with 18 bases lying between them. Per the germline V gene, CDR1 is LNHDA and CDR2 is SQIVND (reference sequence). The chain's CDR3 is CASKEGDGSYEQYF. The CDR3 nucleotides read TGTGCCTCGAAGGAGGGGGACGGGTCCTACGAGCAGTACTTC.

This clone appeared once. V gene TRBV6-6 combines with J gene TRBJ2-1, with D tentatively TRBD2 (6 bases). This CDR3 region has 12 residues. Germline V gene sequence: CDR1 MNHNY, CDR2 SVGAGI (reference sequence). Deletions cut 0 bases from V and 9 bases from J, with 6 bases between. The DNA of the CDR3 is TGTGCCAGCAGTTACTCGGGGGGTGAGCAGTTCTTC. It yields the protein CASSYSGGEQFF.

The V gene is TRBV4-2, the J gene TRBJ2-2; 7 bases agree with TRBD2. The germline V gene encodes CDR1 LGHNA and CDR2 YNFKEQ. The V segment lost 4 bases and the J segment 9 bases; nucleotides outside the gene matches: 11. The CDR3 totals 15 residues. CDR3 sequence (DNA): TGTGCCAGCAGCCCTTCTCCGGGGACTACAAGGGAGCTGTTTTTT. Residues: CASSPSPGTTRELFF.